What follows is one T cell receptor beta chain and its context. The sample's time point: persistent/refractory GD, antithyroid drugs over 5 years with positive TRAb. Preparation of the TCR library used RNA extracted from PBMCs. Patients with Graves' disease were diagnosed by American Thyroid Association guidelines. This record comes from a study of regulatory T cells in long-lasting Graves disease. This CDR3 is 13 amino acids long. Trimming took off 11 bases at V and 0 bases at J, with 10 bases between the two ends. Germline-derived CDR1 and CDR2 are MNHNS and SASEGT. CDR3 regions were amplified by Arm-PCR using iRepertoire HTBI primers to build TCR beta libraries. From the multiplex PCR reads, TCRdb called clonotypes with MiXCR, one entry per CDR3 protein. The data contain more than 350,000 distinct CDR3 sequences, around a fifth of them singletons.

Sequences were derived from peripheral blood mononuclear cells (PBMCs), sampled when the disease was refractory, from a patient treated with antithyroid drugs. V is TRBV6-1 and J is TRBJ1-4, with unresolved D. The receptor was derived from a female donor with Graves disease. The CDR3 bases are TGTGCCGGGATGTGGGCAACTAATGAAAAACTGTTTTTT. It specifies CAGMWATNEKLFF.